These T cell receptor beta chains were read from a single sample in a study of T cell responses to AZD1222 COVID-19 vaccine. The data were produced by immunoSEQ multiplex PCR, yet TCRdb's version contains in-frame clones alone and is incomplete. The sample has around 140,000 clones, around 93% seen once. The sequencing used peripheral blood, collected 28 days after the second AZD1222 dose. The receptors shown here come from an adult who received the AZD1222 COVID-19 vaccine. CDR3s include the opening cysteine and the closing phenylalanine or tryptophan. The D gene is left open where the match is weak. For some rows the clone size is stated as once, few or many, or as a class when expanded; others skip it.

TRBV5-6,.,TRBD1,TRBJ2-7,TGTGCCAGCAGCCCGGACAGGGGAGGCGGCGAGCAGTACTTC,CASSPDRGGGEQYF
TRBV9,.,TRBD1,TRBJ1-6,TGTGCCAGCAGCGACGGGACAGACGATAATTCACCCCTCCACTTT,CASSDGTDDNSPLHF
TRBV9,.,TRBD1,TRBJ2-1,TGTGCCAGCAGCGTAGAGGGACAGGGGGCTTACAATGAGCAGTTCTTC,CASSVEGQGAYNEQFF
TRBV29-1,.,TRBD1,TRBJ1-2,TGCAGCGTTTGGACAGGACCTAACTATGGCTACACCTTC,CSVWTGPNYGYTF
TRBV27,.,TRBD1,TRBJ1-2,TGTGCCAGCAGTTTGCAGGGGGCGGGCTATGGCTACACCTTC,CASSLQGAGYGYTF
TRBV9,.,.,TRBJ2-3,TGTGCCAGCAGCGTAGCTTTGGACAACACAGATACGCAGTATTTT,CASSVALDNTDTQYF
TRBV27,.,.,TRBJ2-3,TGTGCCAGCAGCCAGACCGGGCTTCTGAGCATAGATACGCAGTATTTT,CASSQTGLLSIDTQYF
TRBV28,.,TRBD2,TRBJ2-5,TGTGCCAGCAGTAATCTCGGGACTAGCGGGAGTATGACCCAGTACTTC,CASSNLGTSGSMTQYF
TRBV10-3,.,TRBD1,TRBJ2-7,TGTGCCATCAAAGGGACAGGGGACGGGAGCGAGCAGTACTTC,CAIKGTGDGSEQYF
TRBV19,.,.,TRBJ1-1,TGTGCCAGTAGTATAGATGGCCGGGCCGACACTGAAGCTTTCTTT,CASSIDGRADTEAFF
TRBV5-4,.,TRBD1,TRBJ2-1,TGTGCCAGCAGCTTCCTAGGACAGGGGGCCAATGAGCAGTTCTTC,CASSFLGQGANEQFF
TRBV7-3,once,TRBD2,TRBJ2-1,TGTGCCAGCAGCTTAACCAGATCGTGGACTAGCGGGGTCAATGAGCAGTTCTTC,CASSLTRSWTSGVNEQFF
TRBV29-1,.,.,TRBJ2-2,TGCAGCGGTCAGGGGCCCGGGGAGCTGTTTTTT,CSGQGPGELFF
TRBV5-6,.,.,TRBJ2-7,TGTGCCAGCAGCTTGGAGGCCAATCGCGAGCAGTACTTC,CASSLEANREQYF
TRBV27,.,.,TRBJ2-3,TGTGCCAGCAGTTTAGGGCCAGGCACAGATACGCAGTATTTT,CASSLGPGTDTQYF
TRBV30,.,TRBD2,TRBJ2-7,TGTGCCTGGAGTGTACCGGGGGGGCCCTACGAGCAGTACTTC,CAWSVPGGPYEQYF
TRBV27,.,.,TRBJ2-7,TGTGCCAGCAGTCGGTCGGGACCCTACGAGCAGTACTTC,CASSRSGPYEQYF
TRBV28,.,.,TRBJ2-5,TGTGCCAGCAGTACCCCAGGGGTCCAAGAGACCCAGTACTTC,CASSTPGVQETQYF
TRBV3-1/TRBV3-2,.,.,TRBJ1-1,TGTGCCAGCAGCCAAGCATCCCTCCCTGAAGCTTTCTTT,CASSQASLPEAFF
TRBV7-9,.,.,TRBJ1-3,TGTGCCAGCAGCCCCCACGGAAACACCATATATTTT,CASSPHGNTIYF
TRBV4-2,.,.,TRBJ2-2,TGTGCCAGCAGCCAAATCGGGGGTGGCTTCACCGGGGAGCTGTTTTTT,CASSQIGGGFTGELFF
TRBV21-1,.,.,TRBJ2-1,TGTGCCAGCCCCGAATCGCTCAGGGGATCTCACTCCTACAATGAGCAGTTCTTC,CASPESLRGSHSYNEQFF
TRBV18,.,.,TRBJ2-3,TGTGCCAGCTCACCATTAAGCGGACCGAGCACAGATACGCAGTATTTT,CASSPLSGPSTDTQYF
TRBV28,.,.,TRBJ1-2,TGTGCCTCCCGGCAGCCCGTCGACTATGGCTACACCTTC,CASRQPVDYGYTF
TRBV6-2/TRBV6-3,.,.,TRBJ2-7,TGTGCCAGCAGTAGGGGGGGATACGAGCAGTACTTC,CASSRGGYEQYF
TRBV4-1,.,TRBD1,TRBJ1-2,TGCGCCAGCAGCCAAGGGACAGGGGAGTCAATTGGTGGCTACACCTTC,CASSQGTGESIGGYTF
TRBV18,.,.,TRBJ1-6,TGTGCCAGCTCACCAGAAAGGGGGTATAATTCACCCCTCCACTTT,CASSPERGYNSPLHF
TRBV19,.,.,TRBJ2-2,TGTGCCAGTAGGGGACCAGCTAACACCGGGGAGCTGTTTTTT,CASRGPANTGELFF
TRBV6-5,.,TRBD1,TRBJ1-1,TGTGCCAGCAGTCGACAGGGGGCCCACACTGAAGCTTTCTTT,CASSRQGAHTEAFF
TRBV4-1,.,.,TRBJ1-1,TGCGCCAGCAGCCAAGTCTGGGTGTCGAACACTGAAGCTTTCTTT,CASSQVWVSNTEAFF
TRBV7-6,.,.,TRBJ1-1,TGTGCCAGCAGCGGGGTGGGGAACACTGAAGCTTTCTTT,CASSGVGNTEAFF
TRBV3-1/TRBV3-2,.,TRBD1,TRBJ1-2,TGTGCCAGCAGCCAAGATCAGGCCGGGACAGGCTATGGCTACACCTTC,CASSQDQAGTGYGYTF
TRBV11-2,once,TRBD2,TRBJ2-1,TGTGCCAGCAGCCTCCTGGGGACTAGCGGGAGTGGGGTGAGGAATGAGCAGTTCTTC,CASSLLGTSGSGVRNEQFF
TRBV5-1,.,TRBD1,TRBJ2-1,TGCGCCAGCAGGCCGACAGGGTCGAATGAGCAGTTCTTC,CASRPTGSNEQFF
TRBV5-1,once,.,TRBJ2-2,TGCGCCAGCAGCTTGGATACGAACACCGGGGAGCTGTTTTTT,CASSLDTNTGELFF
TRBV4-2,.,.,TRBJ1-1,TGTGCCAGCAGCGGAGACGGACCCACTGAAGCTTTCTTT,CASSGDGPTEAFF
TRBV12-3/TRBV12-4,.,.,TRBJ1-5,TGTGCCAGCAGCCCATCACAGGGACGGCCCCAGCATTTT,CASSPSQGRPQHF
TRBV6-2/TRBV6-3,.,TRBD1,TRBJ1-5,TGTGCCAGCAGTTACCCCTGGACAGGGGAACAGCCCCAGCATTTT,CASSYPWTGEQPQHF
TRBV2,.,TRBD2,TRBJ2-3,TGTGCCAGCAGTGTATCAGCGGGAGCTATGGATACGCAGTATTTT,CASSVSAGAMDTQYF
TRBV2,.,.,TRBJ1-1,TGTGCCAGCAGTGTTGCCAGGATGAACACTGAAGCTTTCTTT,CASSVARMNTEAFF
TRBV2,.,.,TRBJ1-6,TGTGCCAGCGCGAGCGGTTTCTATAATTCACCCCTCCACTTT,CASASGFYNSPLHF
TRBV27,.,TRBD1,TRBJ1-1,TGTGCCAGCAGTATAGACAGGGTTACTGAAGCTTTCTTT,CASSIDRVTEAFF
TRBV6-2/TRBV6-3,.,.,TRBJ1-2,TGTGCCAGCAGTTATAGCCGGCCAGGGGGCTACACCTTC,CASSYSRPGGYTF
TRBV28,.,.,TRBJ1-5,TGTGCCAGCAGCGTCGTCGGTCAGTACAATCAGCCCCAGCATTTT,CASSVVGQYNQPQHF
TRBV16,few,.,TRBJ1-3,TGTGCCAGCAGCCAATCGAACAGCCCACTAAACACCATATATTTT,CASSQSNSPLNTIYF